The source of this T cell receptor (beta chain) is a study of blood T cell repertoires in COVID-19. V was clipped by 2 bases and J by 6 bases, with 13 bases between them. Germline V gene sequence: CDR1 KGHSH, CDR2 LQKENI. The CDR3 is 15 amino acids. Authors' processing steps: Estimation of nucleated cell counts relied on the amplification of reference gene primers. Sequencing used immunoSEQ multiplex PCR; TCRdb keeps in-frame clones, though not all of them. The V and J calls and clone size were taken over from that table, and D and trimming were inferred from the DNA. The sample includes 110,000 or so clones, 75% to 90% of them seen just once. This clone was observed a handful of times.

The origin of this receptor is a woman aged 55 to 70 with COVID-19, enrolled during active disease. The rearrangement links TRBV18 to TRBJ2-2, with D perhaps matching TRBD1 (5 bases). The sequencing input was peripheral blood. For the CDR3, the DNA is TGTGCCAGCTCACCAAGGACAATGCAGGCCGGGGAGCTGTTTTTT. It is translated as CASSPRTMQAGELFF.